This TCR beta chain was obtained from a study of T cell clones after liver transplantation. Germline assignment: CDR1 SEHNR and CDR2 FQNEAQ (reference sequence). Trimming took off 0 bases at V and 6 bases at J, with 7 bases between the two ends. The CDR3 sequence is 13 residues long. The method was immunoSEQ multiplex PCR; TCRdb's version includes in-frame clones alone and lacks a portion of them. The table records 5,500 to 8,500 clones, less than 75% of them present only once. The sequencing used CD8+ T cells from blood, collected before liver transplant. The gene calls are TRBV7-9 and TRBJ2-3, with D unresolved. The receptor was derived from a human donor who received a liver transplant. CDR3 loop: CASSLAFGDTQYF. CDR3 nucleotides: TGTGCCAGCAGCTTAGCATTCGGGGATACGCAGTATTTT.